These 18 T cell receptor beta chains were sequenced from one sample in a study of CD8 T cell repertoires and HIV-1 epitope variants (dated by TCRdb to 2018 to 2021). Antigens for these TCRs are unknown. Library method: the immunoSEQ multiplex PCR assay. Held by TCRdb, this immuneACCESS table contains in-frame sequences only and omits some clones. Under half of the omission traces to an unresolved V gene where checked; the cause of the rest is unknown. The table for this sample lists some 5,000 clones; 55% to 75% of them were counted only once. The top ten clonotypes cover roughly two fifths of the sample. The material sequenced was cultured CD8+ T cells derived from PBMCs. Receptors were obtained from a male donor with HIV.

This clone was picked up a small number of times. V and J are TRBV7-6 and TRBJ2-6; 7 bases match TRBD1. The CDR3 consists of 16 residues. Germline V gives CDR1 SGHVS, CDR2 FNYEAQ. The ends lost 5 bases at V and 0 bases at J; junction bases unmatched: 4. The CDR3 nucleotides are TGTGCCAGCAGCACGCGACAGGGCTCTGGGGCCAACGTCCTGACTTTC. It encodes CASSTRQGSGANVLTF. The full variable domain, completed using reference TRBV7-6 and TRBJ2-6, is GAGVSQSPRYKVTKRGQDVALRCDPISGHVSLYWYRQALGQGPEFLTYFNYEAQQDKSGLPNDRFSAERPEGSISTLTIQRTEQRDSAMYRCASSTRQGSGANVLTFGAGSRLTVL.

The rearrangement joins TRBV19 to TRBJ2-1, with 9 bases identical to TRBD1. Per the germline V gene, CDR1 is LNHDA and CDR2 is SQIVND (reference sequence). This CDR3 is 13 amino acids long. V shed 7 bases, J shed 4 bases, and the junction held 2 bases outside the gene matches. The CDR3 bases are TGTGCCAGTAACAGGGGGCTGTACAATGAGCAGTTCTTC. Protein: CASNRGLYNEQFF.

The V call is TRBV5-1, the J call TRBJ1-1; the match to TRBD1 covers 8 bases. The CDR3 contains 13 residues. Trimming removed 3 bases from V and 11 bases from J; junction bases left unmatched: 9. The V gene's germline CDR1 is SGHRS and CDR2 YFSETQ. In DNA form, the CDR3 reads TGCGCCAGCAGCTCCGGACAGGGATCTCGGGCTTTCTTT. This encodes CASSSGQGSRAFF.

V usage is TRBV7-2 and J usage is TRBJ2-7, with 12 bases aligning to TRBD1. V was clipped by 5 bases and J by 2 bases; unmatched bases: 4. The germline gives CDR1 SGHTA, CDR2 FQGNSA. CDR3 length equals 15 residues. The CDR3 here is CASSGTGGSPYEQYF. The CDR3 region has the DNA TGTGCCAGCAGCGGGACAGGGGGCAGTCCCTACGAGCAGTACTTC.

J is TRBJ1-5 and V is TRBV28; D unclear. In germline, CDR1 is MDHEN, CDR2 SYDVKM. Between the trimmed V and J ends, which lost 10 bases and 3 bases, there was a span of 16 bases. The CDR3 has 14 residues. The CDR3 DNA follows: TGTGCCACCCGTGTGCTGGGATACAATCAGCCCCAGCATTTT. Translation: CATRVLGYNQPQHF.

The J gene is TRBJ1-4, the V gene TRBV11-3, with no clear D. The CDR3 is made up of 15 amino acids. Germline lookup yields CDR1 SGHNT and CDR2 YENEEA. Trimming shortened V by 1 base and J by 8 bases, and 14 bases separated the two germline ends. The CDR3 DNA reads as TGTGCCAGCAGCTTAGGTAACAGAGAGCGGGAAAAACTGTTTTTT. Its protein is CASSLGNREREKLFF.

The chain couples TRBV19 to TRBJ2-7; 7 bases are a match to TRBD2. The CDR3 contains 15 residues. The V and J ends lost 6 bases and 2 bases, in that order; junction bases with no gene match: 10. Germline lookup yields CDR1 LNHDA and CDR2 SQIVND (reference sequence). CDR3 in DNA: TGTGCCAGTAGCAACCAAGGCGGGAGCCCCTACGAGCAGTACTTC. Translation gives CASSNQGGSPYEQYF. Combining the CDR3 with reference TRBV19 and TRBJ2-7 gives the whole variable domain DGGITQSPKYLFRKEGQNVTLSCEQNLNHDAMYWYRQDPGQGLRLIYYSQIVNDFQKGDIAEGYSVSREKKESFPLTVTSAQKNPTAFYLCASSNQGGSPYEQYFGPGTRLTVT.

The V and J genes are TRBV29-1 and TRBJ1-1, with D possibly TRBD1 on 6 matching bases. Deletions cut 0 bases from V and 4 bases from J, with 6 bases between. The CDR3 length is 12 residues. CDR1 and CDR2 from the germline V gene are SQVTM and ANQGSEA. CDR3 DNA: TGCAGCGTTGAAGACAGGGGCACTGAAGCTTTCTTT. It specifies CSVEDRGTEAFF.

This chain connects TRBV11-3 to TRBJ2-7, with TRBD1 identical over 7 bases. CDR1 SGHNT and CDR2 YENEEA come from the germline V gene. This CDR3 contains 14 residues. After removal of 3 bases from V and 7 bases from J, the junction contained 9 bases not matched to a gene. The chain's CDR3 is CASSLGQYLREQYF. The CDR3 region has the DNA TGTGCCAGCAGCTTGGGACAGTACCTTCGTGAGCAGTACTTC.

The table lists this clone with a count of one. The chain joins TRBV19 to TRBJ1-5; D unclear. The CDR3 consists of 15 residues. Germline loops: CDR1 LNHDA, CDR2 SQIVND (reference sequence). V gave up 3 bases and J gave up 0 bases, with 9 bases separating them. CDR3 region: CASSIFGSSNQPQHF. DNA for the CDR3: TGTGCCAGTAGTATCTTTGGCAGTAGCAATCAGCCCCAGCATTTT.

This CDR3 reads CASSQEWGAYNSPLHF. The CDR3 DNA reads TGTGCCAGCAGCCAAGAGTGGGGGGCCTATAATTCACCCCTCCACTTT. The chain joins TRBV14 to TRBJ1-6; perhaps TRBD1 as D (5 bases). V was cut by 0 bases and J by 2 bases, with 8 bases left in between. CDR3 length: 16 residues. CDR1 is SGHDN, CDR2 FVKESK, per germline. Full variable domain (remainder filled in from reference TRBV14 and TRBJ1-6): EAGVTQFPSHSVIEKGQTVTLRCDPISGHDNLYWYRRVMGKEIKFLLHFVKESKQDESGMPNNRFLAERTGGTYSTLKVQPAELEDSGVYFCASSQEWGAYNSPLHFGNGTRLTVT.

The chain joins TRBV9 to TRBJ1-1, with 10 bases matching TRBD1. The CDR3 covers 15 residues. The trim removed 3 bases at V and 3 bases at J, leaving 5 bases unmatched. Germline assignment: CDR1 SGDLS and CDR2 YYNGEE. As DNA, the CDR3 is TGTGCCAGCAGCGATCCCGGGACAGGGGACACTGAAGCTTTCTTT. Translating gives CASSDPGTGDTEAFF.

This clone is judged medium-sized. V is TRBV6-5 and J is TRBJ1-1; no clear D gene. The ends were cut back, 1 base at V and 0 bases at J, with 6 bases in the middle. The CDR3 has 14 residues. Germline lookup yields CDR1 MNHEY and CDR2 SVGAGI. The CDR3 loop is CASSYLDMNTEAFF. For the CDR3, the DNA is TGTGCCAGCAGTTACTTGGATATGAACACTGAAGCTTTCTTT.

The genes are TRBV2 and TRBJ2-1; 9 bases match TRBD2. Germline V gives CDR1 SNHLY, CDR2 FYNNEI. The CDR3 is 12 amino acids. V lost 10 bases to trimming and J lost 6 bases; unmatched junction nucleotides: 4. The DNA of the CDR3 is TGTGCCACTGGACTAGCGCGCAATGAGCAGTTCTTC. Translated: CATGLARNEQFF.

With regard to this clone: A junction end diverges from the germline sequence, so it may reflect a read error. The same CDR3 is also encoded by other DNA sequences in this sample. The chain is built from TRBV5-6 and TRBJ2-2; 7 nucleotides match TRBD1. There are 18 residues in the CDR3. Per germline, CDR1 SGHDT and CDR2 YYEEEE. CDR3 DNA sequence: TGTGCCAGCAGCTTGTTAGGAGCCGGGACAGCGAACACCGGAGAGCTGTTTTTT. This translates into CASSLLGAGTANTGELFF.

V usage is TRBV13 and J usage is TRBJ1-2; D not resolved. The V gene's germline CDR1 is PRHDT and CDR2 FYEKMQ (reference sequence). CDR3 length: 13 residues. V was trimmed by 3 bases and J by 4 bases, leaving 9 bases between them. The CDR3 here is CASSFGRSYGYTF. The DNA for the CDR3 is TGTGCCAGCAGCTTCGGTCGTAGCTATGGCTACACCTTC. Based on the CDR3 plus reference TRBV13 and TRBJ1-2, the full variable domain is AAGVIQSPRHLIKEKRETATLKCYPIPRHDTVYWYQQGPGQDPQFLISFYEKMQSDKGSIPDRFSAQQFSDYHSELNMSSLELGDSALYFCASSFGRSYGYTFGSGTRLTVV.

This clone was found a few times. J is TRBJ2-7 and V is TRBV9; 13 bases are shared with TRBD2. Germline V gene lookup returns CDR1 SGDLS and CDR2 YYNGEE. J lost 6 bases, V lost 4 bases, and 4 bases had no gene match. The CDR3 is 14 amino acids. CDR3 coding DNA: TGTGCCAGCAGCTTACTAGCGGGAGGGAGCGAGCAGTACTTC. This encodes CASSLLAGGSEQYF.

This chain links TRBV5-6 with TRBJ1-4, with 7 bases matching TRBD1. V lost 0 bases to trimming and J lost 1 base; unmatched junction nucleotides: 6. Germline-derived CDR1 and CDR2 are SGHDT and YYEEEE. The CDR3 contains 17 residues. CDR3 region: CASSLVGQDGTNEKLFF. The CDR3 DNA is TGTGCCAGCAGCTTGGTTGGACAGGACGGAACTAATGAAAAACTGTTTTTT.